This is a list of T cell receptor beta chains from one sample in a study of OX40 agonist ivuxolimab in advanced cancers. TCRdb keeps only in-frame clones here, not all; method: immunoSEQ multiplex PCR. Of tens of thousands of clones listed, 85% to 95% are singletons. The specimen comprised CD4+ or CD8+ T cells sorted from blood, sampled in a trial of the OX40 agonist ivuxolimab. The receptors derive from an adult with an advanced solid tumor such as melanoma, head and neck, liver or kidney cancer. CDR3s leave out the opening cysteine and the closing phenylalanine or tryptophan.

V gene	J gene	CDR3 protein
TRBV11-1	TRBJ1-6	ASSFLNSPLH
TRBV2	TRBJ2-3	AISSSGLTSTDTQY
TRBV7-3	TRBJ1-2	ASSPGQGVYGYT
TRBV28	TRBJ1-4	ASGQNNEKLF
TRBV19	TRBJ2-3	ASSSGLAGFADTQY
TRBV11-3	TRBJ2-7	ASSRDRSYEQY
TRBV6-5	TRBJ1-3	ASSRDSGNTIY
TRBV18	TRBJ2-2	ASSPFPGSNTGELF
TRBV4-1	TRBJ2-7	ASSQRWVVGDSGSYEQY
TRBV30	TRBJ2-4	AWSRGGRTKNIQY
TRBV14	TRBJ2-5	ASSQAQTQY
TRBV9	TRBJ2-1	ASSPRTSGPYNEQF
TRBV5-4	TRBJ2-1	ASSLLSTSAYNEQF
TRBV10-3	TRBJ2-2	AISERGPDSNTGELF
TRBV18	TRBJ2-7	ASSPQGTGKTYEQY
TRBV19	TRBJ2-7	ASSFLSRAPLHEQY
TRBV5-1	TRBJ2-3	ASSLMGDGTDTQY
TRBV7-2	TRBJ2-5	ASSLVPPSGKETQY
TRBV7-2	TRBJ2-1	ASSLGSGSSYNEQF
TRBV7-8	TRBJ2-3	ASSLQQRVAGGTDTQY
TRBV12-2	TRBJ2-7	ASRVGLAAYEQY
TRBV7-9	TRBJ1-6	ASSPGGQINSPLH
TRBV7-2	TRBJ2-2	ASSPRGGSGIIAGELF
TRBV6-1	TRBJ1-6	ASSEDHNSPLH
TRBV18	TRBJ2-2	ASSVLDSGTGELF
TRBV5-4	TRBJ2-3	ASRAQGASDTQY
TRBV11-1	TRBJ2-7	ASSSGGVGKH
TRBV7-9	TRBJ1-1	ASSSGRQGPEAF
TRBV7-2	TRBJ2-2	ASSPGYQSRRTGELF
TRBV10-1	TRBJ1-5	ASSVRGNRGDNQPQH
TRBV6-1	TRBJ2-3	ASRRIEDTQY
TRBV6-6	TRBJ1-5	ASSYEPTGTNQPQH
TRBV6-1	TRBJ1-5	ASSTASGNQPQH
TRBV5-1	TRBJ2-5	ASSEIGETQY
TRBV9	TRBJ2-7	ASSVGQRPNEQY
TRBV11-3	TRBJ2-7	ASTIAGVSYEQY
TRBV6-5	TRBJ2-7	ASSYSRDSYEQY
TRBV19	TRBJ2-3	ASSPRGGRFSSTDTQY
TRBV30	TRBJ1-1	AWSPLWSGRGTEAF
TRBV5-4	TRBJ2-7	ASSPGIHEQY
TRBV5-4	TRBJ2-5	ASSFELGRQETQY
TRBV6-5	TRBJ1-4	ASMTGGEKLF
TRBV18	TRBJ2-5	ASSPGSSETQY
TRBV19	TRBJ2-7	ASSTPGQGANEQY
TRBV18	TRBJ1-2	ASSSKGSAANYGYT
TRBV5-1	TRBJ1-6	ASSRQELSSYNSPLH
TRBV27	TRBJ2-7	ASAPETTYEQY
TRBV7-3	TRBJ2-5	ASSRTGGEETQY
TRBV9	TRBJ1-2	ASSSTQAFRGYT
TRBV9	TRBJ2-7	ASSVDPHREGGEQY
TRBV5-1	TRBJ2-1	ASRGGTYNEQF
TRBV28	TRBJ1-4	ASSMNPGRLGEKLF
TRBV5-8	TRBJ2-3	ASGKGFVFTDTQY
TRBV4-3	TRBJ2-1	ASSQESQGVNEQF
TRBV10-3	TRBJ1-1	AIRPDPGVNTEAF
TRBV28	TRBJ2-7	ASSLRGYEQY
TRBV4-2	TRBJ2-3	ASSTGAGGSTDTQY
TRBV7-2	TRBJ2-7	ASSRGAGDYEQY
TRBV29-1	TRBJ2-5	SVRVSQETQY